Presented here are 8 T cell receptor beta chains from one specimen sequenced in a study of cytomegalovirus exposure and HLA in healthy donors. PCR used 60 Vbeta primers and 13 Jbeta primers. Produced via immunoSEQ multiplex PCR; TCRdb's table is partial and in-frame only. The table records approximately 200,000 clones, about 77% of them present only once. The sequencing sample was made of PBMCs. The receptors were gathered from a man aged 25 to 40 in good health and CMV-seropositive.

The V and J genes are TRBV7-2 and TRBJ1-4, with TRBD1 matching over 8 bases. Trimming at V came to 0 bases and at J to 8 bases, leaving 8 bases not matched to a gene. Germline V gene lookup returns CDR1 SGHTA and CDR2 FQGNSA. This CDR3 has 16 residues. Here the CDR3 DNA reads TGTGCCAGCAGCTTAGCGGGCAGGGGGCGGGGAGAAAAACTGTTTTTT. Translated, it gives CASSLAGRGRGEKLFF.

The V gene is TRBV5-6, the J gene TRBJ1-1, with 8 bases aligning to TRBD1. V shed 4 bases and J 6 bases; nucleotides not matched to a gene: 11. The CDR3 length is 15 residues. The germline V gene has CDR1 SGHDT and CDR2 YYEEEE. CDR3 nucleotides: TGTGCCAGCAGCCCGCTAATACAGGGGGTAGCTGAAGCTTTCTTT. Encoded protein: CASSPLIQGVAEAFF.

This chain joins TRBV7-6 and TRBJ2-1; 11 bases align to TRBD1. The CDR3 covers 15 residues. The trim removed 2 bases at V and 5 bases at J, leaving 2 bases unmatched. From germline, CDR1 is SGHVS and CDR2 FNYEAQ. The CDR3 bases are TGTGCCAGCAGCTTACCGGGACAGGGGGACAATGAGCAGTTCTTC. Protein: CASSLPGQGDNEQFF.

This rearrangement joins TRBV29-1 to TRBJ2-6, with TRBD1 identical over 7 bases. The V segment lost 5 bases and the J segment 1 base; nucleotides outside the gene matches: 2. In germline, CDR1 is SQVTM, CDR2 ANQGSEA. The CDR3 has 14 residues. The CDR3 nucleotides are TGCAGCGTTCTACAGGGGTCTGGGGCCAACGTCCTGACTTTC. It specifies CSVLQGSGANVLTF.

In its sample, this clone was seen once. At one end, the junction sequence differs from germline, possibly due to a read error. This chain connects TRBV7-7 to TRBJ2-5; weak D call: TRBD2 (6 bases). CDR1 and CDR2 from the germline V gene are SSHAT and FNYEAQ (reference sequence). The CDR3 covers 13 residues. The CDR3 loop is CASSGGYQETQYF. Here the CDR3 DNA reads TGTGCTAGCAGTGGAGGGTACCAAGAGACCCAGTACTTC.

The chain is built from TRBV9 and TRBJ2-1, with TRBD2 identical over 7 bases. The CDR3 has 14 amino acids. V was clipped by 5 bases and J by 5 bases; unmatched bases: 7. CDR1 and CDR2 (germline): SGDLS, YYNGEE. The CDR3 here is CASSKRGLDNEQFF. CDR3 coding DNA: TGTGCCAGCAGTAAACGTGGACTAGACAATGAGCAGTTCTTC.

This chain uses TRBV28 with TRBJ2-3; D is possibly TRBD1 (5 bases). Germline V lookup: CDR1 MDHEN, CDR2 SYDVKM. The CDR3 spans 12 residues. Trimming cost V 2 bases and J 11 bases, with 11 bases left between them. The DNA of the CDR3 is TGTGCCAGCAGTTTACTTCAGGGTCGGCAGTATTTT. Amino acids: CASSLLQGRQYF.

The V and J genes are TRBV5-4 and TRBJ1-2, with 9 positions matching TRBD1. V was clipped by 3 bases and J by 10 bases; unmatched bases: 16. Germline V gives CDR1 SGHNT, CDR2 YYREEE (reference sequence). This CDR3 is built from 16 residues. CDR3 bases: TGTGCCAGCAGCTCATTACAGGGGGCGCGAGGTACGGCCTACACCTTC. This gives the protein CASSSLQGARGTAYTF.